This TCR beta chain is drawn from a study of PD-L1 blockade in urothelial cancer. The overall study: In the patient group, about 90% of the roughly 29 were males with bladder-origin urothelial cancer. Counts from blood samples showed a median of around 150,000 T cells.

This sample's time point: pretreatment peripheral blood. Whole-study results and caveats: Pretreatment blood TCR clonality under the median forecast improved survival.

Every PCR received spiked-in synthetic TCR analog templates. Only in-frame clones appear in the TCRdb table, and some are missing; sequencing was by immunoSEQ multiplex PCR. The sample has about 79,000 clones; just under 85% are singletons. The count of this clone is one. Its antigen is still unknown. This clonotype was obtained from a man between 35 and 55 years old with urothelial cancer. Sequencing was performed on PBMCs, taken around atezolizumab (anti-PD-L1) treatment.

The CDR3 DNA reads TGTGCCAGCAGTTGGCCGGGCGAGCAGTACTTC. Translated: CASSWPGEQYF. J is TRBJ2-7 and V is TRBV28; no definite D call. Germline-derived CDR1 and CDR2 are MDHEN and SYDVKM. This CDR3 is built from 11 residues. The V and J ends lost 4 bases and 6 bases respectively, with 7 bases between them. Drawing the rest from reference TRBV28 and TRBJ2-7, the complete variable domain is DVKVTQSSRYLVKRTGEKVFLECVQDMDHENMFWYRQDPGLGLRLIYFSYDVKMKEKGDIPEGYSVSREKKERFSLILESASTNQTSMYLCASSWPGEQYFGPGTRLTVT.